This TCR beta chain is from a study of spatial heterogeneity in lung cancer. Study-wide results and limits: Whereas they appeared in blood less at follow-up, ubiquitous expanded tumor TCRs appeared there more at resection.

This clonotype appeared a few times. What it binds is unknown. The library protocol tagged each TCR cDNA with a unique molecular identifier. MiXCR, applied by TCRdb to the 5' RACE reads, yields one record per CDR3 protein. Of tens of thousands of distinct CDR3 sequences in the sample, roughly 15% were seen once. The CDR3 is 15 amino acids. Germline V gene data show CDR1 as ENHRY and CDR2 as SYGVKD. The sample's time point: sample taken at primary tumor resection. Unsorted whole RNA of tumor, nontumor lung or frozen PBMC was sequenced. This sample comprised PBMCs, obtained at surgery. The TCR originated in a male donor with early-stage non-small cell lung cancer. The chain is built from TRBV10-3 and TRBJ2-1; possibly TRBD1 for D (6 bases). The CDR3 nucleotides read TGTGCTACCAGTGGGGTGACAGGAGGTTACAATGAGCAGTTCTTC. Amino acid sequence: CATSGVTGGYNEQFF.